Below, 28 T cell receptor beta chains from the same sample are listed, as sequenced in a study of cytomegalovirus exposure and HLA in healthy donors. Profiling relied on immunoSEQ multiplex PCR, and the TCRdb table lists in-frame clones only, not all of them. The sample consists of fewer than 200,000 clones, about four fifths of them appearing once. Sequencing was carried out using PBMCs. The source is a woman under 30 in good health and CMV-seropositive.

CDR3 protein: CASSTYRGSNSPLHF. Here the CDR3 DNA reads TGTGCCAGCAGCACCTACAGGGGGAGTAATTCACCCCTCCACTTT. This chain connects TRBV7-9 to TRBJ1-6; 8 nucleotides line up with TRBD1. The V gene end was trimmed by 5 bases and the J gene end by 6 bases; junction bases not matched to a gene: 6. The CDR3 length is 15 residues. The V gene's germline CDR1 is SEHNR and CDR2 FQNEAQ (reference sequence).

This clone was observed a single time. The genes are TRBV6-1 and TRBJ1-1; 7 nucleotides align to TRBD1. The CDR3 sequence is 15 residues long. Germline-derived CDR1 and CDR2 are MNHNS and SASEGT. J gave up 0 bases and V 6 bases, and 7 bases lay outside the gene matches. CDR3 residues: CASSPRDRVNTEAFF. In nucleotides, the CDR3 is TGTGCCAGCAGCCCCCGGGACAGAGTGAACACTGAAGCTTTCTTT.

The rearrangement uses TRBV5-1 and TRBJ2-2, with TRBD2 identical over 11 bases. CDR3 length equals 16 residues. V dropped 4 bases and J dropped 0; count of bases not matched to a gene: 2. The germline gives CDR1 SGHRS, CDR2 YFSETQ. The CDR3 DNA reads TGCGCCAGCAGCATACTAGCGGGGGCGAACACCGGGGAGCTGTTTTTT. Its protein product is CASSILAGANTGELFF.

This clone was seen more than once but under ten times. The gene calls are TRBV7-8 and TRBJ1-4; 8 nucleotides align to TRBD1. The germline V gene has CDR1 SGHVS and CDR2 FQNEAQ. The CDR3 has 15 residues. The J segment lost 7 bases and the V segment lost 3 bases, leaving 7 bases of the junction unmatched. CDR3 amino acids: CASSFAGGSSEKLFF. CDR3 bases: TGTGCCAGCAGCTTCGCAGGGGGCTCGAGTGAAAAACTGTTTTTT.

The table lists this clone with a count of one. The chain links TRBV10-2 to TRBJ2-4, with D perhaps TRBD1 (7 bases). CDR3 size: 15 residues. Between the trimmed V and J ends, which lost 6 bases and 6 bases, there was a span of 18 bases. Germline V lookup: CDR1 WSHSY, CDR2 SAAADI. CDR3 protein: CASREGAVVGNIQYF. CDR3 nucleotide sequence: TGCGCCAGCAGGGAGGGGGCTGTTGTGGGAAACATTCAGTACTTC.

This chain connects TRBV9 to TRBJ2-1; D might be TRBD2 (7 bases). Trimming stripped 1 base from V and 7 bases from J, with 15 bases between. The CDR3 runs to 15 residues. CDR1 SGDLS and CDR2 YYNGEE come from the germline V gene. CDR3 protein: CASSVTGGGGNEQFF. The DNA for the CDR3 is TGTGCCAGCAGCGTAACCGGGGGAGGGGGTAATGAGCAGTTCTTC. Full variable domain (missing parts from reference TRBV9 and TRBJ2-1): DSGVTQTPKHLITATGQRVTLRCSPRSGDLSVYWYQQSLDQGLQFLIQYYNGEERAKGNILERFSAQQFPDLHSELNLSSLELGDSALYFCASSVTGGGGNEQFFGPGTRLTVL.

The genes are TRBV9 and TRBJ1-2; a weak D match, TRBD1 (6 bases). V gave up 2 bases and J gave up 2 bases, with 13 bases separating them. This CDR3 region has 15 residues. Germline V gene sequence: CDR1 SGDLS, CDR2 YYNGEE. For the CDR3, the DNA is TGTGCCAGCAGCGTCGAGGGACATTCAAACTATGGCTACACCTTC. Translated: CASSVEGHSNYGYTF. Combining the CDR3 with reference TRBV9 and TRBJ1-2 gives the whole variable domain DSGVTQTPKHLITATGQRVTLRCSPRSGDLSVYWYQQSLDQGLQFLIQYYNGEERAKGNILERFSAQQFPDLHSELNLSSLELGDSALYFCASSVEGHSNYGYTFGSGTRLTVV.

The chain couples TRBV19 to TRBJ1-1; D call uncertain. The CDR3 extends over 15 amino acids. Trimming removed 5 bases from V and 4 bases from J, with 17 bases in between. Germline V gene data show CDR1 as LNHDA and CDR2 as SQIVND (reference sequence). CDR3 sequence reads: CASSPEVQLGTEAFF. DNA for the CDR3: TGTGCCAGTAGTCCGGAGGTTCAATTGGGCACTGAAGCTTTCTTT.

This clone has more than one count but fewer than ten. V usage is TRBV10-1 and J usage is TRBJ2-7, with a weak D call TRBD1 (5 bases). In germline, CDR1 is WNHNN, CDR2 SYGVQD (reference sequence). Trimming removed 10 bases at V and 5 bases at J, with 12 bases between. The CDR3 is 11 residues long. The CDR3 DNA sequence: TGCGCCACCAAAGCCAGGGACGAGCAGTACTTC. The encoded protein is CATKARDEQYF.

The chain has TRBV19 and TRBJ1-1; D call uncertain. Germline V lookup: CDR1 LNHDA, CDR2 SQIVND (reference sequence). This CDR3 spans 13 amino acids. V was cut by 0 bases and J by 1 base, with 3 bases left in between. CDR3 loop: CASSIDRNTEAFF. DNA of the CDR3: TGTGCCAGTAGTATAGACAGGAACACTGAAGCTTTCTTT.

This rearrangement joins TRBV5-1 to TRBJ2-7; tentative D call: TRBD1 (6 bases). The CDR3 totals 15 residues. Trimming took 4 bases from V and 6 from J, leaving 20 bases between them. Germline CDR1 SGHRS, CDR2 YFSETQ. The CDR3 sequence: CASSPGQIGPSEQYF. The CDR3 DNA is TGCGCCAGCAGCCCCGGACAGATTGGACCCAGCGAGCAGTACTTC.

The chain's CDR3 is CATSDVGGSYEQYF. CDR3 nucleotides: TGTGCCACCTCCGATGTGGGAGGTTCCTACGAGCAGTACTTC. This sequence joins TRBV19 and TRBJ2-7; D may be TRBD2 (6 bases). CDR3 size: 14 residues. The V gene's germline CDR1 is LNHDA and CDR2 SQIVND (reference sequence). Trimming stripped 10 bases from V and 1 base from J, with 17 bases between.

Here the CDR3 reads CASSLAPGTDSPLHF. CDR3 sequence (DNA): TGCGCCAGCAGCTTGGCTCCAGGGACTGATTCACCCCTCCACTTT. The chain couples TRBV5-1 to TRBJ1-6; possible D gene TRBD1, 5 bases. The ends were cut back, 0 bases at V and 8 bases at J, with 12 bases in the middle. CDR1 and CDR2 from the germline V gene are SGHRS and YFSETQ. The CDR3 runs 15 residues.

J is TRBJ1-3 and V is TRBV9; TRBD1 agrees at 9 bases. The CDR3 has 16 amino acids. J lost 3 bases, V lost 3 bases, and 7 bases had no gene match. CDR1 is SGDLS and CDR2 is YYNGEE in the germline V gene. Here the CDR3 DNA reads TGTGCCAGCAGCGCCGGACAGGGGAGCGGTGGAAACACCATATATTTT. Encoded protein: CASSAGQGSGGNTIYF.

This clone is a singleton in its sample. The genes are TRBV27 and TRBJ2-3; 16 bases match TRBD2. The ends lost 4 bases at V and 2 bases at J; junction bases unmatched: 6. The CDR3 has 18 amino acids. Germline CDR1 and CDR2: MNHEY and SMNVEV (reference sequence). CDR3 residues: CASSYGTSGGGITDTQYF. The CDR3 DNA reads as TGTGCCAGCAGTTATGGGACTAGCGGGGGGGGGATCACAGATACGCAGTATTTT.

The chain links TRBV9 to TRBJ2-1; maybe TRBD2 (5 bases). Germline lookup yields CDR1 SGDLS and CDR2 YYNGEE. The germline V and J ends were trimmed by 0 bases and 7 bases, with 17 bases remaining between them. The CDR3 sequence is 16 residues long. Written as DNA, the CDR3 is TGTGCCAGCAGCGTAGGGTCTAGCCCCTCATTTAATGAGCAGTTCTTC. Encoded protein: CASSVGSSPSFNEQFF.

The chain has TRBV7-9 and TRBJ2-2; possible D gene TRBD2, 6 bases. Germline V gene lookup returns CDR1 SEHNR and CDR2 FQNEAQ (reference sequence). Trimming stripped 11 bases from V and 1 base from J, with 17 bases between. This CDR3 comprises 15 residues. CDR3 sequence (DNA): TGTGCCGCACCAGGAGGGGCGCGGAACACCGGGGAGCTGTTTTTT. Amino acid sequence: CAAPGGARNTGELFF.

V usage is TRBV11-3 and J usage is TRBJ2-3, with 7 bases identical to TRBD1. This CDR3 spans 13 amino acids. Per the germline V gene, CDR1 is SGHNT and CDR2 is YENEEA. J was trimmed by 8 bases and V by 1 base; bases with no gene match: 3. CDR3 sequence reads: CASSLGTGSTQYF. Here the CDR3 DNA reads TGTGCCAGCAGCTTAGGGACAGGTAGTACGCAGTATTTT.

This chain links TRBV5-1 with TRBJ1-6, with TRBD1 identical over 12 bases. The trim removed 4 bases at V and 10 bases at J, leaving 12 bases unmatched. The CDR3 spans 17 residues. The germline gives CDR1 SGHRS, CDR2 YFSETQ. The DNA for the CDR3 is TGCGCCAGCAGCCCAGTAACGGGACAGGGGGCTGGATCACCCCTCCACTTT. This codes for CASSPVTGQGAGSPLHF.

The CDR3 region is CASSRAGTGVDTQYF. Here the CDR3 DNA reads TGCGCCAGCAGCCGGGCCGGGACAGGGGTGGATACGCAGTATTTT. The chain uses TRBV5-1 and TRBJ2-3, with 10 bases fitting TRBD1. Germline V CDR1 and CDR2: SGHRS, YFSETQ. V lost 4 bases and J lost 6; bases outside the gene matches: 8. The CDR3 sequence is 15 residues long. Filled out from reference TRBV5-1 and TRBJ2-3, the complete variable domain reads KAGVTQTPRYLIKTRGQQVTLSCSPISGHRSVSWYQQTPGQGLQFLFEYFSETQRNKGNFPGRFSGRQFSNSRSEMNVSTLELGDSALYLCASSRAGTGVDTQYFGPGTRLTVL.

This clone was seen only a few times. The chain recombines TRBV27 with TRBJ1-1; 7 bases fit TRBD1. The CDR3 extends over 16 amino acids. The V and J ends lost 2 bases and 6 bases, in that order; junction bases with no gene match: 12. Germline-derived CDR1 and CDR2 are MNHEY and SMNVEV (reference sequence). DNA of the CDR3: TGTGCCAGCAGTTTAGAAGGCAGGGGGGTTCGCGCTGAAGCTTTCTTT. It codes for CASSLEGRGVRAEAFF.

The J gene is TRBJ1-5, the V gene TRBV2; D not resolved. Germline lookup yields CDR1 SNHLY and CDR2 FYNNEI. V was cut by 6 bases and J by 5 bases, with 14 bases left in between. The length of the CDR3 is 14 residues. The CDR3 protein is CASRTDPADQPQHF. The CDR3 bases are TGTGCCAGCAGGACTGACCCCGCAGATCAGCCCCAGCATTTT.

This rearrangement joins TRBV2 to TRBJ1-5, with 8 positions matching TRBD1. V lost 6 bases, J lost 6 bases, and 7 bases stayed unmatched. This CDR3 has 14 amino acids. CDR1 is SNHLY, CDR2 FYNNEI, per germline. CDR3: CASRTGQGGQPQHF. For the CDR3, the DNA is TGTGCCAGCAGGACTGGACAGGGAGGTCAGCCCCAGCATTTT.

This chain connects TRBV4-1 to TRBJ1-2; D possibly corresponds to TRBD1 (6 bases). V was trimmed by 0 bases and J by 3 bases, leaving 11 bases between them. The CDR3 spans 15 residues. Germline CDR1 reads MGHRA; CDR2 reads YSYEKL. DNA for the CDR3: TGCGCCAGCAGCCAAGAACAGGGTGAGGACTATGGCTACACCTTC. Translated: CASSQEQGEDYGYTF.

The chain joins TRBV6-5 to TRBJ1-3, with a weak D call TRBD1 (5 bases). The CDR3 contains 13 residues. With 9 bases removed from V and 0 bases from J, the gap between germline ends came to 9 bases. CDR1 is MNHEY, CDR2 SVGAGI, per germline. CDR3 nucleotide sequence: TGTGCCAGTTCCAGGGCCTCTGGAAACACCATATATTTT. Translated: CASSRASGNTIYF.

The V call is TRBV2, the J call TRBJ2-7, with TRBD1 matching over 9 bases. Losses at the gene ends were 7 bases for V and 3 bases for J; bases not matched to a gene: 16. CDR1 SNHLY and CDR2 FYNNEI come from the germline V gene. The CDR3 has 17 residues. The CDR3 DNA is TGTGCCAGCACCCTAAGGGAAGACAGGGGGGGCAGCTACGAGCAGTACTTC. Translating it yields CASTLREDRGGSYEQYF.

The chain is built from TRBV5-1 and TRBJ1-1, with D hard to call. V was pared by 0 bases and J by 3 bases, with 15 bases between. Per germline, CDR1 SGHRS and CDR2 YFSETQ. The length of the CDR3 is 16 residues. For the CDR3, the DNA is TGCGCCAGCAGCTTGGCCGCGGTTGTGAGGTACACTGAAGCTTTCTTT. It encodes CASSLAAVVRYTEAFF.

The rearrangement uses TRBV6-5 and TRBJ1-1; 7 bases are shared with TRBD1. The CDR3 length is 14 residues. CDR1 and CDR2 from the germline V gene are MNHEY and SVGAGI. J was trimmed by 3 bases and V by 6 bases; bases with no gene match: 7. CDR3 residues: CASRMTGMDTEAFF. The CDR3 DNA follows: TGTGCCAGCAGAATGACAGGGATGGACACTGAAGCTTTCTTT.